This T cell receptor beta chain was recorded in a study of T cells in Graves' hyperthyroidism and ophthalmopathy. As for the study in general: Blood was drawn when the patient was first diagnosed and still untreated.

The V end lost 0 bases, the J end lost 4 bases, and 13 bases lay between the germline ends. CDR3 length equals 16 residues. Germline lookup yields CDR1 MGHRA and CDR2 YSYEKL. The source material, RNA transcripts, was used to amplify TCR beta CDR3 regions. HTBI primers were used for first-round RT-PCR of the TCR CDR3. Each CDR3 protein is one row after TCRdb ran MiXCR on the multiplex PCR reads. The sample comprises around 800,000 distinct CDR3 sequences, about 38% of which are singletons, and 7% to 10% rests with the top ten. The J gene is TRBJ1-5, the V gene TRBV4-1; D remains unclear. The receptor was derived from a man between 18 and 35 years old with Graves' hyperthyroidism. Sequenced sample: blood. The CDR3 DNA reads as TGCGCCAGCAGCCAAGAACGGGTGACGGGGAATCAGCCCCAGCATTTT. The encoded protein is CASSQERVTGNQPQHF.